The 8 T cell receptor beta chains below come from one sample, sequenced in a study of cytomegalovirus exposure and HLA in healthy donors. PCR amplification relied on 60 Vbeta primers (plus 13 Jbeta primers). Some clones are missing from TCRdb's copy, which holds only in-frame ones; the method was immunoSEQ multiplex PCR. The sample consists of about 150,000 clones, less than 85% of them appearing once. Sequencing was carried out using PBMCs. All receptors come from a woman between 45 and 65 years old in good health and CMV-seropositive.

V usage is TRBV19 and J usage is TRBJ1-5, with D tentatively TRBD1 (6 bases). V shed 4 bases and J shed 5 bases, with 12 bases lying between them. CDR1 and CDR2 from the germline V gene are LNHDA and SQIVND (reference sequence). The CDR3 covers 14 residues. Here the CDR3 DNA reads TGTGCCAGTAGTAACAGGGTAAAGGATCAGCCCCAGCATTTT. Its protein is CASSNRVKDQPQHF.

The gene calls are TRBV10-1 and TRBJ2-3, with 8 bases aligning to TRBD2. The junction had 7 bases not matched to a gene; V was cut back by 0 bases and J by 2 bases. The germline V gene has CDR1 WNHNN and CDR2 SYGVQD (reference sequence). There are 17 residues in the CDR3. CDR3 region: CASSESTAGGLTDTQYF. CDR3 DNA sequence: TGCGCCAGCAGTGAGTCGACTGCGGGGGGACTCACAGATACGCAGTATTTT.

This chain uses TRBV5-1 with TRBJ2-1; D perhaps matches TRBD2 (6 bases). There are 16 residues in the CDR3. From germline, CDR1 is SGHRS and CDR2 YFSETQ. The V gene lost 7 bases and the J gene lost 0 bases, with 17 bases spanning the gap. CDR3 sequence (DNA): TGCGCCAGCGATGGGACTCCGGCTCACTCCTACAATGAGCAGTTCTTC. Translating gives CASDGTPAHSYNEQFF.

This chain links TRBV6-1 with TRBJ2-7, with TRBD2 matching over 8 bases. Germline V gene lookup returns CDR1 MNHNS and CDR2 SASEGT. Losses at the gene ends were 7 bases for V and 3 bases for J; bases not matched to a gene: 5. The CDR3 runs 13 residues. CDR3 region: CASKTSGGYEQYF. CDR3 DNA sequence: TGTGCCAGCAAGACGAGCGGGGGCTACGAGCAGTACTTC.

The chain carries TRBV4-3 and TRBJ1-1, with D possibly matching TRBD1 (5 bases). Trimming took 0 bases from V and 1 from J, leaving 12 bases between them. There are 16 residues in the CDR3. CDR1 and CDR2 (germline): LGHNA, YSLEER. The DNA of the CDR3 is TGCGCCAGCAGCCAAGATCCGGCGGGGGGGAACACTGAAGCTTTCTTT. Amino acid sequence: CASSQDPAGGNTEAFF.

There are a few counts of this clone. V is TRBV6-5 and J is TRBJ1-6; TRBD1 matches at 12 bases. Trimming took 2 bases from V and 7 from J; bases not matched to a gene: 3. This CDR3 region has 16 residues. Germline values: CDR1 MNHEY, CDR2 SVGAGI. The CDR3 here is CASSYGTGGFNSPLHF. CDR3 sequence (DNA): TGTGCCAGCAGTTACGGGACAGGGGGCTTCAATTCACCCCTCCACTTT.

CDR3 residues: CASSQDLSIRQGSIGGYTF. CDR3 DNA sequence: TGCGCCAGCAGCCAAGATCTATCAATACGACAGGGTAGCATCGGTGGCTACACCTTC. The V and J genes are TRBV4-1 and TRBJ1-2; TRBD1 aligns across 7 bases. From germline, CDR1 is MGHRA and CDR2 YSYEKL. After removal of 0 bases from V and 7 bases from J, the junction contained 20 bases not matched to a gene. There are 19 residues in the CDR3.

This chain links TRBV6-1 with TRBJ1-6; the D is unclear. Per the germline V gene, CDR1 is MNHNS and CDR2 is SASEGT. This CDR3 spans 14 amino acids. Deletions cut 4 bases from V and 7 bases from J, with 11 bases between. The CDR3 DNA follows: TGTGCCAGCAGTGTAGGCAGGTTGAATTCACCCCTCCACTTT. Amino acids: CASSVGRLNSPLHF.